Reported below is one TCR beta chain. Its antigen is unidentified. TCRdb's copy holds only in-frame clones and misses some; the assay was immunoSEQ multiplex PCR. The sample includes about 130,000 clones, approximately 91% of them seen just once. The time point denotes: baseline pretreatment blood. Treatment given: 15 Gy SBRT to primary tumor, nephrectomy 4 weeks later. The tumor was a clear cell renal cell carcinoma. Unmatched junction bases numbered 11, after V lost 4 bases and J lost 4 bases. Germline CDR1 reads SGHTA; CDR2 reads FQGNSA. The CDR3 runs to 16 residues. This entry is derived from a study of radiation and T cells in renal cell carcinoma. Study observations and caveats: No pretreatment tumor biopsies were available for baseline clonotypes. In blood, top tumor clones expanded by 2 weeks, shrinking by 4.

Sequenced material: blood, taken from a patient whose treatment included radiotherapy and nephrectomy. This chain uses TRBV7-2 with TRBJ2-3; 7 bases are shared with TRBD2. The sequence derives from a woman aged 50 to 60 with renal cell carcinoma. CDR3 sequence: CASSSMWGGYPDTQYF. The CDR3, as DNA: TGTGCCAGCAGCTCCATGTGGGGGGGGTACCCAGATACGCAGTATTTT. Full variable domain (rest looked up from reference TRBV7-2 and TRBJ2-3): GAGVSQSPSNKVTEKGKDVELRCDPISGHTALYWYRQSLGQGLEFLIYFQGNSAPDKSGLPSDRFSAERTGGSVSTLTIQRTQQEDSAVYLCASSSMWGGYPDTQYFGPGTRLTVL.